This TCR beta chain was sequenced in a study of CD8 T cells in Susac syndrome. Reverse transcription of about 0.5 to 1 ug RNA was carried out with random hexamers. TCRdb called the immunoSEQ multiplex PCR reads again in MiXCR, with one record for every CDR3 protein. The sample has around 270,000 distinct CDR3 sequences; roughly 85% are singletons. This CDR3 region has 15 residues. CDR1 and CDR2 (germline): MRHNA, SNTAGT. With V trimmed by 0 bases and J by 4 bases, 4 bases remained unmatched. This TCR was sampled from a human donor with multiple sclerosis. This chain links TRBV6-4 with TRBJ1-2; TRBD1 aligns across 8 bases. Sequencing input: CD8+ T cells from PBMCs. CDR3: CASSDSPTGAYGYTF. CDR3 sequence (DNA): TGTGCCAGCAGTGACTCACCGACAGGGGCCTATGGCTACACCTTC.